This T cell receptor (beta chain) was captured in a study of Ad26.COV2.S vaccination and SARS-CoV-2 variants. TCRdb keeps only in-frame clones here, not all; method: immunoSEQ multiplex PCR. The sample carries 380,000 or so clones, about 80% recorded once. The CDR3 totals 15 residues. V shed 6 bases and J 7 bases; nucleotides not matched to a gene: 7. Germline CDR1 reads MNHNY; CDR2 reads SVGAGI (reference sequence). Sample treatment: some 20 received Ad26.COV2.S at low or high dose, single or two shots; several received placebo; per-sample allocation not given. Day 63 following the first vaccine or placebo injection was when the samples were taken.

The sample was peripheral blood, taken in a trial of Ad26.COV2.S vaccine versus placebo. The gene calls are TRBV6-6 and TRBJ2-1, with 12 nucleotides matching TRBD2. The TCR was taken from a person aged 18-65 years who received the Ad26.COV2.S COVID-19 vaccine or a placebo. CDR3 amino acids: CASRRLAGVLNEQFF. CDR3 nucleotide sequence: TGTGCCAGCAGACGACTAGCGGGAGTATTGAATGAGCAGTTCTTC.